This TCR beta chain is drawn from a study of T cell repertoires in cytomegalovirus infection. TCRdb redid the calling of the reads with MiXCR, one entry per CDR3 protein. The table records around 750,000 distinct CDR3 sequences, approximately 32% of them present only once. This clonotype showed up just a few times. Its cognate antigen is unknown. CDR3 length: 15 amino acids. Trimming left V 4 bases short and J 0 bases short, with 10 bases between. Looked up from germline, CDR1 is MNHNS and CDR2 is SASEGT. The specimen was cultured CD8+ T cells from PBMCs, collected from culture after CMV antigen stimulation. This chain joins TRBV6-1 and TRBJ2-1; no reliable D call. The receptor was isolated from a human donor in good health (CMV status not recorded). Some clones in this sample may be carry-over from other donors' samples. The CDR3 region is CASSVRHSSYNEQFF. The CDR3 DNA follows: TGTGCCAGCAGTGTCAGGCACTCCTCCTACAATGAGCAGTTCTTC.